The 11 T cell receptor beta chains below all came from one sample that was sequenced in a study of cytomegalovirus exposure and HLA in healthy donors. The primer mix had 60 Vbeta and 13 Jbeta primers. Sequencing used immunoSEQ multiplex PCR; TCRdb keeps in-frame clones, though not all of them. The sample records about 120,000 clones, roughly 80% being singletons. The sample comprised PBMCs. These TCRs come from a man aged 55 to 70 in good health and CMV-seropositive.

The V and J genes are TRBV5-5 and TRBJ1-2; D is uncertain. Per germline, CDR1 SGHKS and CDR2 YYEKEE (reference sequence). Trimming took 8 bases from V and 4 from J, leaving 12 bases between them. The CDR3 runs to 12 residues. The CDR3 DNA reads TGTGCCAGTGGAGGCCCATCCTATGGCTACACCTTC. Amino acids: CASGGPSYGYTF. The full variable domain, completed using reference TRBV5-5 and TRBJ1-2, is DAGVTQSPTHLIKTRGQQVTLRCSPISGHKSVSWYQQVLGQGPQFIFQYYEKEERGRGNFPDRFSARQFPNYSSELNVNALLLGDSALYLCASGGPSYGYTFGSGTRLTVV.

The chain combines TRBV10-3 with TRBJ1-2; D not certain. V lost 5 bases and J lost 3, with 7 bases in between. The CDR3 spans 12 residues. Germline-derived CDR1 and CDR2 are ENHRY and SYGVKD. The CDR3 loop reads CAISNEDYGYTF. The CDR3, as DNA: TGTGCCATCAGTAACGAGGACTATGGCTACACCTTC.

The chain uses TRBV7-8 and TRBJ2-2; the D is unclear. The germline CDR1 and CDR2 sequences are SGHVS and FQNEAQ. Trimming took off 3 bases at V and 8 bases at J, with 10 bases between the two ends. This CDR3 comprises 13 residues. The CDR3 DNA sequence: TGTGCCAGCAGCTTTGGGTCTAGGGGGGAGCTGTTTTTT. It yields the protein CASSFGSRGELFF.

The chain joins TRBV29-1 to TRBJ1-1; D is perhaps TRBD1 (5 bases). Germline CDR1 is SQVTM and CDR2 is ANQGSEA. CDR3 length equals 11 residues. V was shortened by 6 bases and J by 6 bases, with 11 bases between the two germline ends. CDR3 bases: TGCAGCGTCCAGGGTTTCTCTGAAGCTTTCTTT. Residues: CSVQGFSEAFF.

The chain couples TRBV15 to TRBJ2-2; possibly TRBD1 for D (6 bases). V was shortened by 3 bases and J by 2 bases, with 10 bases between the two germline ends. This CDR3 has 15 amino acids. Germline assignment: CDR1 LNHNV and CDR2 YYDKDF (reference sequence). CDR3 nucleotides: TGTGCCACCAGCAGGACAGGCCTCAACACCGGGGAGCTGTTTTTT. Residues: CATSRTGLNTGELFF. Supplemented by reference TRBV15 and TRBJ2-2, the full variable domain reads DAMVIQNPRYQVTQFGKPVTLSCSQTLNHNVMYWYQQKSSQAPKLLFHYYDKDFNNEADTPDNFQSRRPNTSFCFLDIRSPGLGDTAMYLCATSRTGLNTGELFFGEGSRLTVL.

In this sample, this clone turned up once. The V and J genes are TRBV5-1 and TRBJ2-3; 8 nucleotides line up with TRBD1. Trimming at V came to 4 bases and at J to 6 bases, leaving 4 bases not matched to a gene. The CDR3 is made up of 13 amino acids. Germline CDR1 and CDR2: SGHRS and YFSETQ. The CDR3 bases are TGCGCCAGCAGCACGACAGGGGCCGATACGCAGTATTTT. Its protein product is CASSTTGADTQYF.

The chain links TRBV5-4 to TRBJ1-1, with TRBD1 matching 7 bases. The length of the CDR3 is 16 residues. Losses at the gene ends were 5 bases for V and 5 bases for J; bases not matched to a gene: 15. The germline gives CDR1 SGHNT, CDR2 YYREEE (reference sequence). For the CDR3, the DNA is TGTGCCAGCAGAGATCGACAGGGAGTATCGGGAACTGAAGCTTTCTTT. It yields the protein CASRDRQGVSGTEAFF.

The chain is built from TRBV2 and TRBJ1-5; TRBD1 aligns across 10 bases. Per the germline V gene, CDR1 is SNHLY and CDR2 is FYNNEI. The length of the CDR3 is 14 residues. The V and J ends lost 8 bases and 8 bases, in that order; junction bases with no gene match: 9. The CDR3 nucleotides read TGTGCCAGCCGTGGGGGACAGGGGCTGGAGCCCCAGCATTTT. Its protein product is CASRGGQGLEPQHF.

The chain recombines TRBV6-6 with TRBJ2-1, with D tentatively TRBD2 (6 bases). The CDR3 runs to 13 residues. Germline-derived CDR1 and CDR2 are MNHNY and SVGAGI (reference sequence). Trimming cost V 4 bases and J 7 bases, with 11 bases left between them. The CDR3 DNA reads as TGTGCCAGCAGTTTCGGGAGCCCGAATGAGCAGTTCTTC. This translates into CASSFGSPNEQFF.

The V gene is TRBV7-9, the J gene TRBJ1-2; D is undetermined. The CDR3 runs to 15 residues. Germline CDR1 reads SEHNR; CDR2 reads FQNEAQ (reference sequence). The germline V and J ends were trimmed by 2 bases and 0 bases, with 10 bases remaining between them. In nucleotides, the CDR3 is TGTGCCAGCAGCTTAACATCGACAACTAACTATGGCTACACCTTC. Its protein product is CASSLTSTTNYGYTF. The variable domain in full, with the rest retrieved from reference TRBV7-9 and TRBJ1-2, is DTGVSQNPRHKITKRGQNVTFRCDPISEHNRLYWYRQTLGQGPEFLTYFQNEAQLEKSRLLSDRFSAERPKGSFSTLEIQRTEQGDSAMYLCASSLTSTTNYGYTFGSGTRLTVV.

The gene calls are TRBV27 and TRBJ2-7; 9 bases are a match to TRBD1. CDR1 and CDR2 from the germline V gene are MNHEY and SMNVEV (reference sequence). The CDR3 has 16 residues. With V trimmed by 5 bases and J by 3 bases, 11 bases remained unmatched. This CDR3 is CASSDPTGGPGYEQYF. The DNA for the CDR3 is TGTGCCAGCAGTGACCCAACAGGGGGCCCCGGCTACGAGCAGTACTTC.